A single sample gave rise to the 26 T cell receptor beta chains below, sequenced in a study of naive and memory T cell subsets. The library had UMIs added by 3' ligation of an oligonucleotide to TCR cDNA. Amplification of ligated cDNA took four PCR rounds with SP2 and nested alpha and beta constant primers. Each CDR3 protein gets one entry after TCRdb re-called the 5' RACE reads with MiXCR. Altogether 25,000 to 35,000 distinct CDR3 sequences are present, 16% being singletons, with the ten largest covering 2% to 3%. The receptors were sampled from a female donor in good health.

This clonotype appeared a few times. V gene TRBV6-5 combines with J gene TRBJ2-6, with 7 bases aligning to TRBD2. There are 17 residues in the CDR3. Losses at the gene ends were 10 bases for V and 1 base for J; bases not matched to a gene: 13. Looked up from germline, CDR1 is MNHEY and CDR2 is SVGAGI. In DNA, the CDR3 is TGTGCCACTAACCGGGACCCGGGAGGATCTGGGGCCAACGTCCTGACTTTC. This sequence encodes CATNRDPGGSGANVLTF.

Many counts were recorded for this clonotype. The chain is built from TRBV6-5 and TRBJ2-5, with 7 bases aligning to TRBD1. V lost 4 bases, J lost 4 bases, and 3 bases stayed unmatched. CDR3 size: 13 residues. Germline-derived CDR1 and CDR2 are MNHEY and SVGAGI. CDR3 bases: TGTGCCAGCAGTTTAACAGGGGTAGAGACCCAGTACTTC. It codes for CASSLTGVETQYF.

This clonotype was counted between two and nine times. CDR3 sequence: CSGEGTPTDTQYF. The CDR3 nucleotides are TGCAGCGGGGAGGGCACACCCACAGATACGCAGTATTTT. V is TRBV29-1 and J is TRBJ2-3, with TRBD2 matching over 7 bases. Losses at the gene ends were 7 bases for V and 2 bases for J; bases not matched to a gene: 6. Per the germline V gene, CDR1 is SQVTM and CDR2 is ANQGSEA. The CDR3 is 13 amino acids.

The chain is built from TRBV7-6 and TRBJ2-7, with a tentative D call TRBD1 (6 bases). Germline CDR1 SGHVS, CDR2 FNYEAQ. The CDR3 totals 17 residues. V gave up 1 base and J gave up 0 bases, with 16 bases separating them. CDR3 in amino acids: CASSLGVGQGSSYEQYF. The CDR3 region has the DNA TGTGCCAGCAGCTTAGGAGTTGGTCAGGGGAGCTCCTACGAGCAGTACTTC.

This clonotype showed up just a few times. This rearrangement joins TRBV12-3 or TRBV12-4 to TRBJ2-7; 9 bases agree with TRBD1. CDR3 size: 13 residues. V gave up 6 bases and J gave up 7 bases; unmatched junction bases: 7. The CDR3 reads CASSPGTGSEQYF. In nucleotides, the CDR3 is TGTGCCAGCAGCCCCGGGACAGGGAGTGAGCAGTACTTC.

The chain carries TRBV5-1 and TRBJ2-3, with D possibly matching TRBD1 (7 bases). The V and J ends lost 4 bases and 2 bases respectively, with 17 bases between them. The CDR3 covers 16 residues. Germline CDR1 SGHRS, CDR2 YFSETQ. The CDR3 DNA reads TGCGCCAGCAGCCTACAGGGGACTGGGCCCACAGATACGCAGTATTTT. Protein sequence: CASSLQGTGPTDTQYF.

In its sample, this clonotype ranks as medium-sized. The gene calls are TRBV20-1 and TRBJ2-7, with D possibly being TRBD1 or TRBD2 (5 bases each). V lost 6 bases and J 1 base, leaving 25 bases between the germline ends. This CDR3 comprises 17 residues. Germline V gene lookup returns CDR1 DFQATT and CDR2 SNEGSKA (reference sequence). Here the CDR3 reads CSALLHVGRELSYEQYF. The CDR3 DNA follows: TGCAGTGCCCTACTCCATGTCGGCAGGGAGTTGTCCTACGAGCAGTACTTC.

The chain recombines TRBV5-5 with TRBJ2-5; tentatively, D is TRBD1 or TRBD2 (5 bases each). Between the trimmed V and J ends, which lost 2 bases and 4 bases, there was a span of 27 bases. CDR1 SGHKS and CDR2 YYEKEE come from the germline V gene (reference sequence). The CDR3 runs 19 residues. In DNA form, the CDR3 reads TGTGCCAGCAGCTTAGATGTGTACGCGAACCCGGGGCCAGGAGAGACCCAGTACTTC. Translating it yields CASSLDVYANPGPGETQYF. The full variable domain, rest sourced from reference TRBV5-5 and TRBJ2-5, is DAGVTQSPTHLIKTRGQQVTLRCSPISGHKSVSWYQQVLGQGPQFIFQYYEKEERGRGNFPDRFSARQFPNYSSELNVNALLLGDSALYLCASSLDVYANPGPGETQYFGPGTRLLVL.

This clonotype has at least ten counts. The chain employs TRBV20-1 and TRBJ1-2, with D possibly TRBD1 on 5 matching bases. CDR3 length: 13 residues. Germline lookup yields CDR1 DFQATT and CDR2 SNEGSKA (reference sequence). Trimming stripped 6 bases from V and 3 bases from J, with 14 bases between. CDR3 residues: CSARQQEYYGYTF. The CDR3 nucleotides are TGCAGTGCCCGACAGCAGGAATACTATGGCTACACCTTC.

The table lists this clonotype with a count of one. The chain is built from TRBV15 and TRBJ1-5; maybe TRBD1 (6 bases). This CDR3 has 17 amino acids. V lost 0 bases and J lost 5, with 17 bases in between. From germline, CDR1 is LNHNV and CDR2 YYDKDF (reference sequence). CDR3 sequence reads: CATSRDPRDTGHQPQHF. The CDR3 nucleotides are TGTGCCACCAGCAGAGATCCTCGGGACACCGGCCATCAGCCCCAGCATTTT.

This clonotype was counted many times. The V and J genes are TRBV5-4 and TRBJ1-2; 7 nucleotides line up with TRBD1. Unmatched junction bases numbered 18, after V lost 4 bases and J lost 6 bases. Germline-derived CDR1 and CDR2 are SGHNT and YYREEE (reference sequence). This CDR3 has 17 residues. CDR3 sequence reads: CASSPTPGTPQGDGYTF. The CDR3, as DNA: TGTGCCAGCAGCCCGACCCCCGGGACGCCCCAGGGGGATGGCTACACCTTC.

This clonotype was counted between two and nine times. V usage is TRBV5-4 and J usage is TRBJ2-4; D is possibly TRBD1 (6 bases). CDR1 and CDR2 from the germline V gene are SGHNT and YYREEE (reference sequence). V lost 1 base to trimming and J lost 8 bases, with 13 bases between them. The CDR3 loop spans 14 amino acids. The CDR3 reads CASSLYQGIHIQYF. CDR3 bases: TGTGCCAGCAGCTTGTACCAGGGGATTCACATTCAGTACTTC.

J is TRBJ2-5 and V is TRBV27, with a tentative D call TRBD2 (6 bases). The V end lost 5 bases, the J end lost 4 bases, and 14 bases lay between the germline ends. This CDR3 has 14 residues. CDR1 is MNHEY and CDR2 is SMNVEV in the germline V gene (reference sequence). CDR3 in amino acids: CASSPQTSRETQYF. The CDR3, as DNA: TGTGCCAGCAGTCCCCAGACTAGTAGAGAGACCCAGTACTTC.

This clonotype was counted at least ten times. The chain is built from TRBV29-1 and TRBJ1-1; D is uncertain. The germline gives CDR1 SQVTM, CDR2 ANQGSEA. Trimming left V 4 bases short and J 1 base short, with 13 bases between. The CDR3 has 14 amino acids. The CDR3, as DNA: TGCAGCGTTGTGGAGAGAAGCAAGAACACTGAAGCTTTCTTT. Its translation: CSVVERSKNTEAFF. Drawing the rest from reference TRBV29-1 and TRBJ1-1, the complete variable domain is SAVISQKPSRDICQRGTSLTIQCQVDSQVTMMFWYRQQPGQSLTLIATANQGSEATYESGFVIDKFPISRPNLTFSTLTVSNMSPEDSSIYLCSVVERSKNTEAFFGQGTRLTVV.

This clonotype was picked up many times. The chain recombines TRBV20-1 with TRBJ1-1; tentatively, D is TRBD1 (6 bases). In germline, CDR1 is DFQATT, CDR2 SNEGSKA (reference sequence). The V end was cut by 5 bases, the J end by 4 bases, with 11 bases between. This CDR3 has 12 residues. The CDR3 region has the DNA TGCAGTGCTCCGGACAGACTCACTGAAGCTTTCTTT. Amino acids: CSAPDRLTEAFF.

This chain connects TRBV6-1 to TRBJ2-1; D not resolved. CDR3 length equals 13 residues. CDR1 and CDR2 from the germline V gene are MNHNS and SASEGT. Trimming left V 6 bases short and J 4 bases short, with 10 bases between. The CDR3 is CASRRPLYNEQFF. As DNA, the CDR3 is TGTGCCAGCAGACGGCCCTTGTACAATGAGCAGTTCTTC.

Points on this clonotype: Since a much larger clone is just one base distant, this may be a read error. This chain uses TRBV7-2 with TRBJ2-1, with 7 bases matching TRBD1. This CDR3 contains 15 residues. The germline V gene has CDR1 SGHTA and CDR2 FQGNSA. The CDR3 region has the DNA TGTGCCAGCAGCTTAGGAGGGGGCTTTAGCGATGAGCAGCTCTTC. Translated, it gives CASSLGGGFSDEQLF.

This clonotype came up a few times. The CDR3 loop is CATALVAGANVLTF. The CDR3 DNA sequence: TGTGCCACCGCATTGGTGGCCGGGGCCAACGTCCTGACTTTC. This chain links TRBV27 with TRBJ2-6; D is uncertain. Trimming cost V 10 bases and J 4 bases, with 14 bases left between them. CDR1 is MNHEY, CDR2 SMNVEV, per germline (reference sequence). This CDR3 spans 14 amino acids.

This clonotype was seen only a few times. The rearrangement joins TRBV6-5 to TRBJ1-2, with 9 nucleotides matching TRBD1. The germline gives CDR1 MNHEY, CDR2 SVGAGI. The CDR3 is 15 amino acids. The junction had 12 bases not matched to a gene; V was cut back by 7 bases and J by 6 bases. The DNA of the CDR3 is TGTGCCAGCAAAGGCAGGACAGGGGATTTTGATGGCTACACCTTC. Its protein is CASKGRTGDFDGYTF.

This clonotype was detected only a few times. The chain carries TRBV5-1 and TRBJ2-1; TRBD1 is a possible D gene (5 bases). Germline V gene lookup returns CDR1 SGHRS and CDR2 YFSETQ. The CDR3 has 14 residues. V lost 7 bases to trimming and J lost 9 bases, with 20 bases between them. Written as DNA, the CDR3 is TGCGCCAGCTCTCAACTCTCAACAGGTGGTGAGCAGTTCTTC. Its protein is CASSQLSTGGEQFF.

The chain recombines TRBV20-1 with TRBJ2-3; 9 bases map to TRBD2. From germline, CDR1 is DFQATT and CDR2 SNEGSKA (reference sequence). This CDR3 has 15 residues. V was pared by 6 bases and J by 5 bases, with 12 bases of the junction left unmatched. The CDR3, as DNA: TGCAGTGCGACTAGGGCTAGCGGGGTGATAGATACGCAGTATTTT. Translating gives CSATRASGVIDTQYF.

In its sample, this clonotype was seen many times. The chain is built from TRBV29-1 and TRBJ1-2; D gene ambiguous. V dropped 1 base and J dropped 0 bases, with 6 bases sitting between them. The germline gives CDR1 SQVTM, CDR2 ANQGSEA. This CDR3 region has 13 residues. The CDR3, as DNA: TGCAGCGTTGAAGCGGCAGCTAACTATGGCTACACCTTC. Residues: CSVEAAANYGYTF. The variable domain in full, completed from reference TRBV29-1 and TRBJ1-2, reads SAVISQKPSRDICQRGTSLTIQCQVDSQVTMMFWYRQQPGQSLTLIATANQGSEATYESGFVIDKFPISRPNLTFSTLTVSNMSPEDSSIYLCSVEAAANYGYTFGSGTRLTVV.

There are a few counts of this clonotype. The chain couples TRBV5-1 to TRBJ2-3; 7 bases agree with TRBD2. Trimming cost V 3 bases and J 0 bases; bases outside gene matches: 1. Germline CDR1 and CDR2: SGHRS and YFSETQ. The CDR3 is 14 amino acids. For the CDR3, the DNA is TGCGCCAGCAGCTGGGGGGGAAGCACAGATACGCAGTATTTT. It codes for CASSWGGSTDTQYF.

In this sample, this clonotype turned up many times. J is TRBJ2-7 and V is TRBV20-1; D is undetermined. CDR3 length: 12 amino acids. Trimming removed 4 bases at V and 4 bases at J, with 11 bases between. The germline CDR1 and CDR2 sequences are DFQATT and SNEGSKA (reference sequence). CDR3 region: CSAINGPYEQYF. CDR3 sequence (DNA): TGCAGTGCTATAAACGGACCATACGAGCAGTACTTC.

This rearrangement joins TRBV20-1 to TRBJ1-3, with D possibly TRBD1 on 5 matching bases. The V gene lost 1 base and the J gene lost 1 base, with 14 bases spanning the gap. The CDR3 extends over 16 amino acids. Germline loops: CDR1 DFQATT, CDR2 SNEGSKA (reference sequence). CDR3 protein: CSARGITRASGNTIYF. The CDR3 coding sequence is TGCAGTGCTAGAGGTATTACCAGGGCTTCTGGAAACACCATATATTTT.

The chain is built from TRBV13 and TRBJ2-7, with 9 nucleotides matching TRBD1. The CDR3 loop spans 15 amino acids. V gave up 5 bases and J gave up 6 bases; unmatched junction bases: 11. The germline CDR1 and CDR2 sequences are PRHDT and FYEKMQ (reference sequence). Here the CDR3 reads CASSPPVDRGSEQYF. CDR3 DNA: TGTGCCAGCAGCCCCCCCGTGGACAGGGGTAGCGAGCAGTACTTC.